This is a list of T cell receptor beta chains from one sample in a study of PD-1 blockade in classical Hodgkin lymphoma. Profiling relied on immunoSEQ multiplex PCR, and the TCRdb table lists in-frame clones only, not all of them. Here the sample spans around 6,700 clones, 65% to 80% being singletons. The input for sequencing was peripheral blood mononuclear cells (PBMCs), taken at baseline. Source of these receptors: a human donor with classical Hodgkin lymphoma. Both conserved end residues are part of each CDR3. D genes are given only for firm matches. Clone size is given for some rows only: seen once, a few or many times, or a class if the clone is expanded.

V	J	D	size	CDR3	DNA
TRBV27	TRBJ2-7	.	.	CASSPPGLLREQYF	TGTGCCAGCAGTCCGCCGGGACTCCTTAGGGAGCAGTACTTC
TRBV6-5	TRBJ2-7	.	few	CASSYSGELVGEQYF	TGTGCCAGCAGTTACTCAGGGGAGTTGGTGGGGGAGCAGTACTTC
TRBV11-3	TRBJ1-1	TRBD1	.	CASRQRQGPTCGNTEAFF	TGTGCCAGCAGACAAAGACAGGGGCCAACTTGCGGGAACACTGAAGCTTTCTTT
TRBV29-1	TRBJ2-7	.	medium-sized	CSVQVAAYEQYF	TGCAGCGTTCAAGTCGCAGCCTACGAGCAGTACTTC
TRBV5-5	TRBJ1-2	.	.	CASSLQESYGYTF	TGTGCCAGCAGCTTGCAGGAATCTTATGGCTACACCTTC
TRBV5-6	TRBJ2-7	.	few	CASNYDSDYEQYF	TGTGCCAGCAACTACGACAGCGACTACGAGCAGTACTTC
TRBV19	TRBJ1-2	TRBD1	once	CASSAQAPGGGYTF	TGTGCCAGTAGTGCGCAAGCCCCAGGGGGTGGCTACACCTTC
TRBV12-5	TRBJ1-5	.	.	CASGPGPGGRQPQHF	TGTGCTAGTGGTCCCGGACCCGGAGGACGTCAGCCCCAGCATTTT
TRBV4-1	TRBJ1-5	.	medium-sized	CASSQAVGGSNQPQHF	TGCGCCAGCAGCCAAGCTGTTGGCGGTAGCAATCAGCCCCAGCATTTT
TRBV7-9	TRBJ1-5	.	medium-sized	CASSLGPNQPQHF	TGTGCCAGCAGCTTAGGTCCTAATCAGCCCCAGCATTTT
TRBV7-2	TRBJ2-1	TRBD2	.	CASSTSLAGGLNEQFF	TGTGCCAGCAGCACCTCTCTAGCGGGAGGGCTTAATGAGCAGTTCTTC
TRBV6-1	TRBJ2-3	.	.	CASSKVGAATDTQYF	TGTGCCAGCAGCAAAGTGGGAGCAGCCACAGATACGCAGTATTTT
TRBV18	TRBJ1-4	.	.	CASSTGSEKLFF	TGTGCCAGCTCAACGGGTTCTGAAAAACTGTTTTTT
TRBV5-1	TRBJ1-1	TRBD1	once	CASSGTGTGLMNTEAFF	TGCGCCAGCAGCGGGACCGGGACAGGGCTTATGAACACTGAAGCTTTCTTT
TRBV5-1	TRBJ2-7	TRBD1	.	CASSLGGQGAEQYF	TGCGCCAGCAGCTTGGGTGGACAGGGGGCCGAGCAGTACTTC
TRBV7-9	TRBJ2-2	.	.	CASSLDSYTGELFF	TGTGCCAGCAGCTTGGACAGCTACACCGGGGAGCTGTTTTTT
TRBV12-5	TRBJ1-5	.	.	CASGYSTPGVEDQPQHF	TGTGCTAGTGGTTACTCCACTCCGGGGGTAGAGGATCAGCCCCAGCATTTT
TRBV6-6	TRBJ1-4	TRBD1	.	CASSWDRGNEKLFF	TGTGCCAGCAGTTGGGACAGAGGAAATGAAAAACTGTTTTTT
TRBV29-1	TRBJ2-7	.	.	CSVAINYEQYF	TGCAGCGTCGCGATAAACTACGAGCAGTACTTC
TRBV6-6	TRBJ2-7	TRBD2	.	CASSGTSGDSYEQYF	TGTGCCAGCAGCGGGACTAGCGGGGACTCCTACGAGCAGTACTTC
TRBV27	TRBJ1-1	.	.	CASSFNPGGTEAFF	TGTGCCAGCAGTTTCAATCCGGGTGGCACTGAAGCTTTCTTT
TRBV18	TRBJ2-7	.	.	CASSPRPDSYEQYF	TGTGCCAGCTCACCACGGCCTGACTCCTACGAGCAGTACTTC
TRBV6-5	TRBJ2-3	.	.	CASKPADSTDTQYF	TGTGCCAGCAAACCAGCCGATAGCACAGATACGCAGTATTTT